This T cell receptor (beta chain) was retrieved from a study of blood T cell repertoires in COVID-19. Sequenced by immunoSEQ multiplex PCR; TCRdb stores in-frame clones only, minus some. Among fewer than 150,000 clones listed, around 83% were seen once. V dropped 4 bases and J dropped 6 bases, with 14 bases sitting between them. The CDR3 sequence is 14 residues long. Germline loops: CDR1 SGHNT, CDR2 YYREEE (reference sequence). Sequencing input: peripheral blood. This sequence joins TRBV5-4 and TRBJ2-1, with a weak D call TRBD2 (5 bases). This sequence originates from a human donor in a cohort sampled during active COVID-19. The CDR3 nucleotides are TGTGCCAGCAGCAGAACGGACGGGGTCAATGAGCAGTTCTTC. Its protein is CASSRTDGVNEQFF.